This T cell receptor (beta chain) comes out of a study of PD-1 blockade in mismatch repair-deficient tumors (dated by TCRdb to about 2017). For the wider study: Between late 2013 and September 2016, the trial enrolled roughly 86 consecutive patients with 11 to 12 types of mismatch repair-deficient cancer, all of whom had received prior treatment and were progressing. Tumor-associated T cell clones in the peripheral blood of patients responding to PD-1 blockade were tracked using deep sequencing of TCR CDR3 regions.

The germline V gene yields SGHRS for CDR1 and YFSETQ for CDR2. CDR3 length: 14 amino acids, cysteine to phenylalanine. Only the CDR3 DNA stays, 42 bases, in frame from base 1. Trimming removed 2 bases from V and 3 bases from J; the gene matches leave 0 bases unexplained. To prepare the library, the immunoSEQ multiplex PCR assay was applied. TCRdb retrieved this table from immuneACCESS and kept in-frame rearrangements only. Not all clones are present; in checked studies, unresolved V genes account for under half, and no reason is known for the remainder. The sample table holds tens of thousands of clones, of which around 73% were seen once. The ten biggest clones cover 4.5% to 6.5% of the sample. Findings and caveats that apply to the study as a whole: Clones residing in the tumor, which were often undetectable in blood before treatment, expanded quickly after pembrolizumab and then contracted, generally before radiologic responses.

Mismatch repair deficiency in every enrolled patient was established by polymerase chain reaction or immunohistochemistry. TCR sequencing was carried out for three patients who responded to pembrolizumab therapy. Pembrolizumab PD-1 blockade was prospectively tested in advanced mismatch repair-deficient cancers, regardless of tissue of origin, in the phase II trial. Peripheral blood T cell samples were serially collected before and at multiple times after PD-1 blockade was started. Blood sampling time points were reported as weeks after the first dose of pembrolizumab. This clone qualifies as medium-sized (0.01 to 0.1%). What antigen it recognizes has not been identified. No much larger clone is present one base from it, and per-base qualities are unavailable.

This TCR came from an adult with mismatch repair-deficient cancer. Here the sequenced sample was peripheral blood, taken 2 weeks after starting pembrolizumab. Rearrangement joined TRBV5-1 to TRBJ1-5, with 9 middle bases fitting TRBD1. The sequenced DNA: TGCGCCAGCAGCTTACAGGGGGCCAATCAGCCCCAGCATTTT. Its product reads: CASSLQGANQPQHF.